This T cell receptor (beta chain) was obtained from a study of cytomegalovirus exposure and HLA in healthy donors. The study, taken as a whole, reports: Relative to the roughly 700-donor mean, N-insertions were reportedly fewer in an Asian-associated ancestry cluster in a later analysis.

The CDR3 extends over 12 amino acids. V lost 0 bases, J lost 4 bases, and 3 bases lay in between. Germline-derived CDR1 and CDR2 are SGHRS and YFSETQ. Notes on this clone: Its cognate antigen is unknown.

The PCR had 60 Vbeta and 13 Jbeta primers. Sequencing used immunoSEQ multiplex PCR; TCRdb keeps in-frame clones, though not all of them. The table records around 80,000 clones, around 79% of them present only once. The receptor was derived from a female donor in good health and CMV-seronegative. The chain links TRBV5-1 to TRBJ2-3; D not certain. The sequenced sample was PBMCs. CDR3: CASSLAADTQYF. As DNA, the CDR3 is TGCGCCAGCAGCTTGGCTGCAGATACGCAGTATTTT.